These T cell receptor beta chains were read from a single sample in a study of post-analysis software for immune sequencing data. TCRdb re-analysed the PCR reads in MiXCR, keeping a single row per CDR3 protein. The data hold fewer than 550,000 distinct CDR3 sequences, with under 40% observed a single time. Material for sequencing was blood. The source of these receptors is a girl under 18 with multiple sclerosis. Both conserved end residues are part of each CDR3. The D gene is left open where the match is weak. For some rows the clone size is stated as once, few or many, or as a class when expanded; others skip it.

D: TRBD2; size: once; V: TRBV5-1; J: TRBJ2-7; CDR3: CASSWSGGLSYEQYF; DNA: TGCGCCAGCAGCTGGAGCGGGGGCCTCTCCTACGAGCAGTACTTC
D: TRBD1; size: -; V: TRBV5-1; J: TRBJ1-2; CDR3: CASSLETGDGYTF; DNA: TGCGCCAGCAGCTTGGAGACAGGGGATGGCTACACCTTC
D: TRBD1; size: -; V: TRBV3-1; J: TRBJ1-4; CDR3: CAGSRGTGLFF; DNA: TGTGCCGGCAGCCGAGGGACAGGACTGTTTTTT
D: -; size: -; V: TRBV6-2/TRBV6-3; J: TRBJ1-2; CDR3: CASSYSMLSFYYGYTF; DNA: TGTGCCAGCAGTTACTCGATGCTTTCTTTTTACTATGGCTACACCTTC
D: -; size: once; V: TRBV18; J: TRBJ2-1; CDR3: CASSPPSYNEQFF; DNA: TGTGCCAGCTCACCACCGTCCTACAATGAGCAGTTCTTC
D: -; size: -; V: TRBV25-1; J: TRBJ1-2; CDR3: CASSESYGYTF; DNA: TGTGCCAGCAGTGAAAGTTATGGCTACACCTTC
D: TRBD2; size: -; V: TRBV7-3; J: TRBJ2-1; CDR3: CASSPARAGGRNEQFF; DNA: TGTGCCAGCAGCCCCGCCAGAGCGGGGGGGCGCAATGAGCAGTTCTTC
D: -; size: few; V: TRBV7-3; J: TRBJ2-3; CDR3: CASSLTDAGWTGIDTQYF; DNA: TGTGCCAGCAGCTTAACCGACGCGGGGTGGACAGGTATAGATACGCAGTATTTT
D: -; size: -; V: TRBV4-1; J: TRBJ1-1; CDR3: CASSHSTGEATEAFF; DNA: TGCGCCAGCAGCCATTCCACAGGTGAGGCCACTGAAGCTTTCTTT
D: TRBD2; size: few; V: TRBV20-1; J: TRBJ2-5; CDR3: CSARTGGARQETQYF; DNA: TGCAGTGCTAGAACCGGGGGGGCTCGCCAAGAGACCCAGTACTTC
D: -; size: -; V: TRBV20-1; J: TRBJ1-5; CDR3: CSATQGEDQPQHF; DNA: TGCAGTGCTACTCAGGGTGAGGATCAGCCCCAGCATTTT
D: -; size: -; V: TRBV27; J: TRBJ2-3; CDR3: CASSDAGIRGLDTQYF; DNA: TGTGCCAGCAGTGACGCAGGGATTCGCGGGTTGGATACGCAGTATTTT
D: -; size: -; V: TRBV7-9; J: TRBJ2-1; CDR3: CASSLRYDYNEQFF; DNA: TGTGCCAGCAGCTTACGTTACGACTACAATGAGCAGTTCTTC
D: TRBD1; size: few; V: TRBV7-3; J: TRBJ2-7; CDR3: CASSNRDRIYEQYF; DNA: TGTGCCAGCAGCAATCGGGACAGGATCTACGAGCAGTACTTC
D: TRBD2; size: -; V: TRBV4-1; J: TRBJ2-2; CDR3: CASSQEAGGGKNTGELFF; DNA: TGCGCCAGCAGCCAAGAAGCTGGCGGGGGGAAGAACACCGGGGAGCTGTTTTTT
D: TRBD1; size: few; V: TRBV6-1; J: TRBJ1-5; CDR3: CASLDRASNQPQHF; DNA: TGTGCCAGCCTGGACAGGGCTAGCAATCAGCCCCAGCATTTT
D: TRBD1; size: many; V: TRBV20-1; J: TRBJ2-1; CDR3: CSALDRAPRLTYNEQFF; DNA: TGCAGTGCCTTGGACAGGGCCCCTCGCCTTACCTACAATGAGCAGTTCTTC
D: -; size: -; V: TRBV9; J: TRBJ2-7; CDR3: CASSVAGATSLEQYF; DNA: TGTGCCAGCAGCGTAGCTGGAGCAACCTCCCTCGAGCAGTACTTC
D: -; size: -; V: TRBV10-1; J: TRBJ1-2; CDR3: CAQVPRGRNYGYTF; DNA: TGCGCCCAGGTCCCTCGGGGGCGAAACTATGGCTACACCTTC
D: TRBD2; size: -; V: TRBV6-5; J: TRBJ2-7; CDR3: CASSIPGLVEIQYF; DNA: TGTGCCAGCAGTATACCGGGACTAGTTGAGATCCAGTACTTC
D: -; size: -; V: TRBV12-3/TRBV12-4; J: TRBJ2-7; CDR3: CASSLLGLAYEQYF; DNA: TGTGCCAGCAGTTTATTGGGTTTGGCCTACGAGCAGTACTTC
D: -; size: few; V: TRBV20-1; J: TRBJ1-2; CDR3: CSARDLKLNGYTF; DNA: TGCAGTGCTAGAGATTTAAAGCTAAATGGCTACACCTTC
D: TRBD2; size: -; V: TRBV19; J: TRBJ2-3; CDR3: CASSIKRGARTDTQYF; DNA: TGTGCCAGTAGTATAAAGCGGGGGGCCCGCACAGATACGCAGTATTTT
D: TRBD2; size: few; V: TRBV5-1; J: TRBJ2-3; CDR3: CASSLLAASGATDTQYF; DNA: TGCGCCAGCAGCTTGTTGGCGGCTAGCGGGGCCACAGATACGCAGTATTTT
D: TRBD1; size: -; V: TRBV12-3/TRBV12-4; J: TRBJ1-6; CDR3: CASSRQGGNSPLHF; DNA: TGTGCCAGCAGTCGACAGGGAGGTAATTCACCCCTCCACTTT
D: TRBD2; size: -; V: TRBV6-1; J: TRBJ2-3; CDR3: CASSDRRGGSTDTQYF; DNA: TGTGCCAGCAGTGATCGACGGGGGGGATCCACAGATACGCAGTATTTT
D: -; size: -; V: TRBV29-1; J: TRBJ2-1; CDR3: CSVVSGAHTYNEQFF; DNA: TGCAGCGTTGTTTCGGGGGCCCACACCTACAATGAGCAGTTCTTC
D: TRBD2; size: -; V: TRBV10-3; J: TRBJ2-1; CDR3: CAISEPGLAGPEQFF; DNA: TGTGCCATCAGTGAACCGGGACTAGCGGGACCCGAGCAGTTCTTC
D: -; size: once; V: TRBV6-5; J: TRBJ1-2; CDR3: CASSVKPVGNYGYTF; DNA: TGTGCCAGCAGTGTGAAACCGGTGGGCAACTATGGCTACACCTTC
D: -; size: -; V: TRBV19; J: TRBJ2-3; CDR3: CASSIGGESDTQYF; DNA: TGTGCCAGTAGTATAGGGGGGGAGAGCGATACGCAGTATTTT
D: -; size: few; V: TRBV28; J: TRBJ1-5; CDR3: CASTVGRKPQHF; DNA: TGTGCCAGCACCGTCGGGAGGAAGCCCCAGCATTTT
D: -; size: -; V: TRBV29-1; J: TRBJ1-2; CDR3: CSVDGAQRGGYTF; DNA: TGCAGCGTTGATGGCGCCCAGAGGGGTGGCTACACCTTC
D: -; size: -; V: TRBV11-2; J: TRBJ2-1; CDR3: CASSFRRQASSYNEQFF; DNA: TGTGCCAGCAGCTTTCGAAGACAGGCCAGCTCCTACAATGAGCAGTTCTTC
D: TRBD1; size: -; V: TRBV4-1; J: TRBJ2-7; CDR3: CASSQDRTGGAEQYF; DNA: TGCGCCAGCAGCCAAGATCGAACAGGGGGCGCCGAGCAGTACTTC
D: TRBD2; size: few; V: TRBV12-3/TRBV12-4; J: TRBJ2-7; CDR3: CASSSGLAGGYEQYF; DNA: TGTGCCAGCAGTTCCGGACTAGCGGGGGGATACGAGCAGTACTTC
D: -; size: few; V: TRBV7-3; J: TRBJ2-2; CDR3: CASSSLLGTGELFF; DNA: TGTGCCAGCAGCTCCCTATTAGGAACCGGGGAGCTGTTTTTT
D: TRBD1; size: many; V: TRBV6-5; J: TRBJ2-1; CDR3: CASSRQGPYNEQFF; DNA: TGTGCCAGCAGTCGACAGGGGCCCTACAATGAGCAGTTCTTC
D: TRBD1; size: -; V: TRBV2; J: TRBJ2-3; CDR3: CASSAARTGGGLTDTQYF; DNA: TGTGCCAGCAGTGCCGCCCGGACAGGGGGCGGACTGACAGATACGCAGTATTTT
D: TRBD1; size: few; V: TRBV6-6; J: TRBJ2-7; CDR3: CASSRLGQGQYEQYF; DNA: TGTGCCAGCAGTCGCCTAGGACAGGGCCAATACGAGCAGTACTTC
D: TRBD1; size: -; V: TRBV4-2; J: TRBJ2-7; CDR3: CASSPGRDSSSEQYF; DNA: TGTGCCAGCAGCCCCGGCCGGGACAGTTCCTCCGAGCAGTACTTC
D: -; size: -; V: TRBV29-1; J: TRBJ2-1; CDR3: CSAWRAGSYNEQFF; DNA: TGCAGCGCCTGGCGGGCGGGGTCCTACAATGAGCAGTTCTTC
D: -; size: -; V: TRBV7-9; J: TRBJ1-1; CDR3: CASRPVGRSEAFF; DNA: TGTGCCAGCAGACCGGTGGGCAGGAGTGAAGCTTTCTTT
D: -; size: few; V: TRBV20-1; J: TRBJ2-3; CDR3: CSASALAQGGDTQYF; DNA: TGCAGTGCTAGTGCGCTAGCCCAAGGGGGGGATACGCAGTATTTT
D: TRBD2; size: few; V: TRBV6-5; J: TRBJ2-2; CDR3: CASSYWASGTTGELFF; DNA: TGTGCCAGCAGTTACTGGGCTAGCGGGACCACCGGGGAGCTGTTTTTT
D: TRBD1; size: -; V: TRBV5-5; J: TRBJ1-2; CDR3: CASSFNRGPCYGYTF; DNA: TGTGCCAGCAGCTTTAACAGGGGTCCCTGCTATGGCTACACCTTC
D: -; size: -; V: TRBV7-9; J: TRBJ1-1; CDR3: CASSLLDTEAFF; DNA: TGTGCCAGCAGCTTACTGGACACTGAAGCTTTCTTT
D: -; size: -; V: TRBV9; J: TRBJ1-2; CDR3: CASSVDGGVYGYTF; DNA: TGTGCCAGCAGCGTAGATGGAGGGGTCTATGGCTACACCTTC
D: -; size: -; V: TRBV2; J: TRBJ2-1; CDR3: CASNPGAQYNEQFF; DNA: TGTGCCAGCAATCCTGGGGCCCAATACAATGAGCAGTTCTTC
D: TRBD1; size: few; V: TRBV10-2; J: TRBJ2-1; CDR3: CASSEQGGNNEQFF; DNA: TGCGCCAGCAGTGAACAGGGGGGAAACAATGAGCAGTTCTTC
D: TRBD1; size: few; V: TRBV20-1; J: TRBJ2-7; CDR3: CSAQGDRAYEQYF; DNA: TGCAGTGCCCAAGGGGACAGAGCCTACGAGCAGTACTTC
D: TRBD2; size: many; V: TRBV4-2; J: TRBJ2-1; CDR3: CASSQDGRGGNEQFF; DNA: TGTGCCAGCAGCCAAGACGGGCGGGGGGGGAATGAGCAGTTCTTC
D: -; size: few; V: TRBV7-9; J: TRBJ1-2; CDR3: CASSFAGNSGGYTF; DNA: TGTGCCAGCAGCTTTGCAGGGAATTCCGGTGGCTACACCTTC
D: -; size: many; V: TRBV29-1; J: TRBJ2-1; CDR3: CSVEDWAANEQFF; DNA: TGCAGCGTTGAAGACTGGGCGGCGAATGAGCAGTTCTTC
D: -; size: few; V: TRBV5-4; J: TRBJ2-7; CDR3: CASSLWGAQQYF; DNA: TGTGCCAGCAGCTTATGGGGGGCTCAGCAGTACTTC
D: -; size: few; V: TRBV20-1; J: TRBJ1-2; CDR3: CSPVGGTRGDGYTF; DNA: TGCAGTCCCGTCGGGGGGACCCGAGGAGATGGCTACACCTTC
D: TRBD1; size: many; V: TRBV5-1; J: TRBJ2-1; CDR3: CASSLQGGEQFF; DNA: TGCGCCAGCAGCCTACAGGGGGGCGAGCAGTTCTTC
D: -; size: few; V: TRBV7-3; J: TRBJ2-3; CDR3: CASGDSTDTQYF; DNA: TGTGCCAGCGGGGACAGCACAGATACGCAGTATTTT
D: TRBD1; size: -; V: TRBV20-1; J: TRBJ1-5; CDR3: CSARTGTGGNQPQHF; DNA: TGCAGTGCTAGGACCGGGACAGGGGGCAATCAGCCCCAGCATTTT
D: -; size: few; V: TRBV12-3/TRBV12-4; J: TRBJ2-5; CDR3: CASSSPKSWGGETQYF; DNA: TGTGCCAGCAGTTCGCCCAAGTCGTGGGGTGGAGAGACCCAGTACTTC
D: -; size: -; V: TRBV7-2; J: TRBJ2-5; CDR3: CASSWNRVRETQYF; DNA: TGTGCCAGCAGCTGGAACAGGGTGAGGGAGACCCAGTACTTC